This T cell receptor (beta chain) was obtained from a study of T cell responses to AZD1222 COVID-19 vaccine. Study conclusions and caveats: Only 6 or 7 people who got AZD1222 tested seropositive at baseline. Clonal diversity was possibly underestimated, and white British individuals and females predominated among donors. After the peak T cell response, and only then, were repertoires sampled.

CDR3 length equals 14 residues. V lost 3 bases, J lost 3 bases, and 13 bases lay in between. Germline values: CDR1 SGDLS, CDR2 YYNGEE. Assay: immunoSEQ multiplex PCR; the TCRdb copy retains only in-frame clones and omits some. This table has over 95,000 clones, about nine tenths appearing once. This clone was seen a single time. Antigen specificity is unknown. The sequencing used peripheral blood, collected 28 days after the second AZD1222 dose. The genes are TRBV9 and TRBJ2-7; a possible D gene is TRBD2 (5 bases). The receptor was derived from an adult who received the AZD1222 COVID-19 vaccine. In DNA form, the CDR3 reads TGTGCCAGCAGCGCTGGCGACTACGGCTACGAGCAGTACTTC. Translated: CASSAGDYGYEQYF.